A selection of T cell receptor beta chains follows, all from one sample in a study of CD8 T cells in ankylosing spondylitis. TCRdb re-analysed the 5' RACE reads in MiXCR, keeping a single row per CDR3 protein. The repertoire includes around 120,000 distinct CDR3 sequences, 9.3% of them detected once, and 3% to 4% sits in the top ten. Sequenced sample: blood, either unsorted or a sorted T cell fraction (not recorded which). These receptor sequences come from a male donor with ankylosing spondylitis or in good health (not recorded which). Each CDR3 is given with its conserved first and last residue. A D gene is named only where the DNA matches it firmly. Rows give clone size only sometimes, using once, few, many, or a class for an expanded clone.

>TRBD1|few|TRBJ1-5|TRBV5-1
TGCGCCAGCAGCTTGGCCCCGGGACAGGGGCCTCAGCCCCAGCATTTT
CASSLAPGQGPQPQHF
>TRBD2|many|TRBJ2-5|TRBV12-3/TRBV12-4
TGTGCCAGCAGTGCCTCACTAGCGGAAGAGACCCAGTACTTC
CASSASLAEETQYF
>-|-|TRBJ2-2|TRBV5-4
TGTGCCAGCAGCTTGGTCCCGGCCGGGGAGCTGTTTTTT
CASSLVPAGELFF
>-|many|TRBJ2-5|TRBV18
TGTGCCAGCTCACCAAACCTAGCGTACGAAGAGACCCAGTACTTC
CASSPNLAYEETQYF
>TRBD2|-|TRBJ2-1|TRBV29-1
TGCAGCGTTGAGGGAGGGAGGGCCTGGTACAATGAGCAGTTCTTC
CSVEGGRAWYNEQFF
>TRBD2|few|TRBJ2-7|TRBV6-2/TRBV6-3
TGTGCCAGCAGTGCTCCGGGACTAGCGGGCTCCTACGAGCAGTACTTC
CASSAPGLAGSYEQYF
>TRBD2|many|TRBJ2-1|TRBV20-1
TGCAGTGCCCCCCCCAGCGGGAACGGAAATGAGCAGTTCTTC
CSAPPSGNGNEQFF
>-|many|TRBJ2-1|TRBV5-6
TGTGCCAGCAGCCCTGTGACTAGATCTGTTGAGCAGTTCTTC
CASSPVTRSVEQFF
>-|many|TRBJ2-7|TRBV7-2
TGTGCCAGCAGCTTAGCCAGGGGCCCCTACGAGCAGTACTTC
CASSLARGPYEQYF
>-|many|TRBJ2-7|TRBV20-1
TGCAGTGCTAGGGACAGCTCCTACGAGCAGTACTTC
CSARDSSYEQYF
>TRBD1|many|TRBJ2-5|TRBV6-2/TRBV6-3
TGTGCCAGCAGTCAACAGGGGAAAGAGACCCAGTACTTC
CASSQQGKETQYF
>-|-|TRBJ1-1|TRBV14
TGTGCCAGCAGCCGGGCGGGGGTGAACACTGAAGCTTTCTTT
CASSRAGVNTEAFF
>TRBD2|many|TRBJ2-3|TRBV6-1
TGTGCCAGCAGGAGCGGGAGGACAGATACGCAGTATTTT
CASRSGRTDTQYF
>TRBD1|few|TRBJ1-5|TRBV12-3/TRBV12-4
TGTGCCAGCAGTCTCAGGACAGGGGGGAATCAGCCCCAGCATTTT
CASSLRTGGNQPQHF
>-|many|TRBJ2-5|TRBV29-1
TGCAGCGTTGACGGTACGGCTTATGGGACCCAGTACTTC
CSVDGTAYGTQYF
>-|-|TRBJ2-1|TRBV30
TGTGCCTGGGCCCCGGCGGGAAACTACAATGAGCAGTTCTTC
CAWAPAGNYNEQFF
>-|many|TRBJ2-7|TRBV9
TGTGCCAGCAGCGCGGACAGTTTCGAGCAGTACTTC
CASSADSFEQYF
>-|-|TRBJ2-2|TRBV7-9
TGTGCCAGCAGCCCGGGAACCAGCACCGGGGAGCTGTTTTTT
CASSPGTSTGELFF
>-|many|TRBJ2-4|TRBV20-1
TGCAGTGCCGAGGCAGACCCAGCCAAAAACATTCAGTACTTC
CSAEADPAKNIQYF
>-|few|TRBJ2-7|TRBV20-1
TGCAGTGCTCCGCAGCGGGTTCAGTACGAGCAGTACTTC
CSAPQRVQYEQYF
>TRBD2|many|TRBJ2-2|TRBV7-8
TGTGCCAGCAGCTTAGCAGGAGCGGGAGGCAACACCGGGGAGCTGTTTTTT
CASSLAGAGGNTGELFF
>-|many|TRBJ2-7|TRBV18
TGTGCCAGCTCACCAGAGGGGCGGTTTTCCGAGCAGTACTTC
CASSPEGRFSEQYF
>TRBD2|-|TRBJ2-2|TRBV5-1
TGCGCCAGCAGTTCCCTAGCGGGCGACACCGGGGAGCTGTTTTTT
CASSSLAGDTGELFF
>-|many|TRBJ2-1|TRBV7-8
TGTGCCAGCAGCTTATTTTTAGGTAGCGAGGGTGAGCAGTTCTTC
CASSLFLGSEGEQFF
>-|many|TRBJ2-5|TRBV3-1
TGTGCCAGCAGCCAAACGGGGCTGGGGGAGACCCAGTACTTC
CASSQTGLGETQYF
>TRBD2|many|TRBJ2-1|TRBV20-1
TGCAGTGCTAGTCGGGGAGGGAGCTCCTACAATGAGCAGTTCTTC
CSASRGGSSYNEQFF
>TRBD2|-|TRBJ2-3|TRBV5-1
TGCGCCAGCAGCTTCCTAGCGGGAGGGCCGGAAGATACGCAGTATTTT
CASSFLAGGPEDTQYF
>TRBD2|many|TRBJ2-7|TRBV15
TGTGCCACCAGCAGAGATAGCGGGTCCAGGTACGAGCAGTACTTC
CATSRDSGSRYEQYF
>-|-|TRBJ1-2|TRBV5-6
TGTGCCAGCAGGCCCTACAGGGATGGAAGCGGCTACACCTTC
CASRPYRDGSGYTF
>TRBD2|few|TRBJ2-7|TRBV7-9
TGTGCCAGCAGCTTCCCAGCGGGAGGTTCCGAGCAGTACTTC
CASSFPAGGSEQYF
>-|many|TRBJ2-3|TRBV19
TGTTCCAGTAGTATAAGAGCGGGCGGAGATACGCAGTATTTT
CSSSIRAGGDTQYF
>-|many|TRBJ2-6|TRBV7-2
TGTGCCAGCCGACTTAGAAGCTCTGGGGCCAACGTCCTGACTTTC
CASRLRSSGANVLTF
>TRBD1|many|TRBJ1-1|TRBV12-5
TGTGCTAGTGGTTTAGTCGGACAGGGGGCAAAGGGGACTGAAGCTTTCTTT
CASGLVGQGAKGTEAFF